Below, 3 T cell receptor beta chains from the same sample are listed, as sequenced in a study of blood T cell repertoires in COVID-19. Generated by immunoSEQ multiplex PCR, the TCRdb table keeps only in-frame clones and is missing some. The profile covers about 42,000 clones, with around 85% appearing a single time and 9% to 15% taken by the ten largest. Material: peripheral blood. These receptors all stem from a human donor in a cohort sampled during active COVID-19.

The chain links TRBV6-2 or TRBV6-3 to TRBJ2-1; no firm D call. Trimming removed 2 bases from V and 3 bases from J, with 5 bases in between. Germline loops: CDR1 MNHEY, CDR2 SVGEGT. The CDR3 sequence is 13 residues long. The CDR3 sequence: CASSYAGYNEQFF. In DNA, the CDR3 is TGTGCCAGCAGTTACGCAGGCTACAATGAGCAGTTCTTC.

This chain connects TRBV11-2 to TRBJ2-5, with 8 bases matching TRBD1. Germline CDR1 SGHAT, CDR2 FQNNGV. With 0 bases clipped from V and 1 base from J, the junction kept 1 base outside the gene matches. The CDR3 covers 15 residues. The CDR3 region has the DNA TGTGCCAGCAGCTTAGACGGACAGGGCCAAGAGACCCAGTACTTC. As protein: CASSLDGQGQETQYF.

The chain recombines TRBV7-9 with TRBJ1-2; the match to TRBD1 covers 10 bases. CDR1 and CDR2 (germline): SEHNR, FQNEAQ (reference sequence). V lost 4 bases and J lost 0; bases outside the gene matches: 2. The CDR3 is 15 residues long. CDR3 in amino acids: CASSSTGGANYGYTF. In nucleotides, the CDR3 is TGTGCCAGCAGCTCGACAGGGGGCGCTAACTATGGCTACACCTTC.